The T cell receptor beta chain under discussion was sequenced for a study of cytomegalovirus exposure and HLA in healthy donors. Findings of the study overall: A later analysis linked a missense DCLRE1C variant to TCR beta V- and J-gene trimming. Later analysis reportedly placed an Asian-associated ancestry cluster below the roughly 630-donor mean in N-insertions.

This clone showed up just a few times. Antigen specificity is unknown. Vbeta (60) and Jbeta (13) primers were used in the PCR. Repertoires were generated with immunoSEQ multiplex PCR, while TCRdb's copy carries only in-frame clones and drops some. This table holds about 170,000 clones, 73% found once. The CDR3 consists of 13 residues. Trimming pared 4 bases from V and 5 bases from J, leaving 12 bases between. This chain links TRBV23-1 with TRBJ2-7; D may be TRBD1 (6 bases). TRBV23-1 is an open reading frame whose function is uncertain. This receptor was taken from a young woman in good health and CMV-seropositive. The source material was PBMCs. The CDR3 nucleotides read TGCGCCAGCAGTCTAACAGGGCGCCACGAGCAGTACTTC. Protein sequence: CASSLTGRHEQYF.